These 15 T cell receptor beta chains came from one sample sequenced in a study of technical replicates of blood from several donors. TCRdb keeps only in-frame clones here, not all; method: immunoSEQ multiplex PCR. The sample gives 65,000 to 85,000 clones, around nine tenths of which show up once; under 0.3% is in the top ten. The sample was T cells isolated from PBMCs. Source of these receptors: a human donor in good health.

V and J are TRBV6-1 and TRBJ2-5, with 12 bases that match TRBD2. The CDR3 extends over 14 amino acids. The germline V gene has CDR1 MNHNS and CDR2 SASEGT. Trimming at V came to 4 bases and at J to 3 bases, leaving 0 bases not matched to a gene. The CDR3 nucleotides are TGTGCCAGCAGTGGGACTAGCGGGGAAGAGACCCAGTACTTC. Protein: CASSGTSGEETQYF.

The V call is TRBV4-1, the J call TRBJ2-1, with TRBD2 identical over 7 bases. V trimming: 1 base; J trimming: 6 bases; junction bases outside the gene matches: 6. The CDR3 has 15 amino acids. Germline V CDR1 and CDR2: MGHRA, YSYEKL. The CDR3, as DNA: TGCGCCAGCAGCCAAGTAACCCGCGGGAGCAATGAGCAGTTCTTC. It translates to CASSQVTRGSNEQFF.

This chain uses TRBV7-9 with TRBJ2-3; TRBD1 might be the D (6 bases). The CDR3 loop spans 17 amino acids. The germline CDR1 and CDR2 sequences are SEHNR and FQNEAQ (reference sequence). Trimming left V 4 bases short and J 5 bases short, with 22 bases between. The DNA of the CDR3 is TGTGCCAGCAGCTATCGCCCGACAGGAAGCCGGAGAGATACGCAGTATTTT. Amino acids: CASSYRPTGSRRDTQYF.

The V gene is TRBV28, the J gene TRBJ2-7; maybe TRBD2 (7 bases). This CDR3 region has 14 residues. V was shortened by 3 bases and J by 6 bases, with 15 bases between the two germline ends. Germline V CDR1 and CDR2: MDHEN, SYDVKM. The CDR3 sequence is CASSLGGPTPEQYF. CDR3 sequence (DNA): TGTGCCAGCAGTTTGGGGGGGCCGACTCCCGAGCAGTACTTC.

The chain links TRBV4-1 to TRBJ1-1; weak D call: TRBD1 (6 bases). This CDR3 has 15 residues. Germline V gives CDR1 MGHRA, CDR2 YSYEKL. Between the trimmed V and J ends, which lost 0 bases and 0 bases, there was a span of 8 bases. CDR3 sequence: CASSQETGLNTEAFF. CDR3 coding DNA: TGCGCCAGCAGCCAAGAAACAGGGCTGAACACTGAAGCTTTCTTT.

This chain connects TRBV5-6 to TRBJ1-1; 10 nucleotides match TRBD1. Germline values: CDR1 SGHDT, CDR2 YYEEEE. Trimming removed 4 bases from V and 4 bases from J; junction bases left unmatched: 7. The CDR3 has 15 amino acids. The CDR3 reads CASSPTDRGLTEAFF. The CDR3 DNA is TGTGCCAGCAGCCCGACCGACAGGGGGCTCACTGAAGCTTTCTTT.

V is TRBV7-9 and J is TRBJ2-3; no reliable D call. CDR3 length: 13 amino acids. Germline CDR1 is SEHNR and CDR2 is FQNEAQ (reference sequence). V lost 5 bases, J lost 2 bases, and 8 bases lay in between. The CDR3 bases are TGTGCCAGCAGCGTAAGACTCACAGATACGCAGTATTTT. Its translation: CASSVRLTDTQYF.

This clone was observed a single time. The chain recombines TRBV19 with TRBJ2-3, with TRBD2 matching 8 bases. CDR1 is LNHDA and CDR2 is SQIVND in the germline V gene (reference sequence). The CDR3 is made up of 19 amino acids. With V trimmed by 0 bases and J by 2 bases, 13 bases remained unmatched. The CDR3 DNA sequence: TGTGCCAGTAGTATAGATCCCGGGACCGCGGGGGGATACACAGATACGCAGTATTTT. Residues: CASSIDPGTAGGYTDTQYF. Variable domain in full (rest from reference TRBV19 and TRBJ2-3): DGGITQSPKYLFRKEGQNVTLSCEQNLNHDAMYWYRQDPGQGLRLIYYSQIVNDFQKGDIAEGYSVSREKKESFPLTVTSAQKNPTAFYLCASSIDPGTAGGYTDTQYFGPGTRLTVL.

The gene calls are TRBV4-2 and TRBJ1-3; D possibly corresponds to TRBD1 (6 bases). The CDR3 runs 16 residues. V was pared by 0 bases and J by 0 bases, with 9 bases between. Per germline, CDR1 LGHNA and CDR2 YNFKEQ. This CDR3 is CASSQDRGGSGNTIYF. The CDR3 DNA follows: TGTGCCAGCAGCCAAGATCGAGGGGGCTCTGGAAACACCATATATTTT.

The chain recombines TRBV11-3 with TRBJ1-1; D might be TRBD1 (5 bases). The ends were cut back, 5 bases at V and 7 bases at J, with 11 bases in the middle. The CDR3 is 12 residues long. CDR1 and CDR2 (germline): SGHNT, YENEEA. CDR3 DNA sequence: TGTGCCAGCAGCCTCAGGACATTTGAAGCTTTCTTT. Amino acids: CASSLRTFEAFF.

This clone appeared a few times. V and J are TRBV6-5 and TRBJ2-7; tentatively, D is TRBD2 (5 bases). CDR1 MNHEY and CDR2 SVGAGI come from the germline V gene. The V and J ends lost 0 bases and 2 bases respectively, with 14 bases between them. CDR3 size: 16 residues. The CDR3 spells CASSYSISSVTYEQYF. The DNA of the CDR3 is TGTGCCAGCAGTTACTCGATTAGTAGCGTAACCTACGAGCAGTACTTC.

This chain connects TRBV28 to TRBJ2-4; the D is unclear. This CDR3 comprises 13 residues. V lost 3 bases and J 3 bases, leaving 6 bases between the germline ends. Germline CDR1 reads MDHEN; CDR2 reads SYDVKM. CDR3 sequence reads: CASSFRDKNIQYF. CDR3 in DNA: TGTGCCAGCAGTTTTCGAGACAAAAACATTCAGTACTTC.

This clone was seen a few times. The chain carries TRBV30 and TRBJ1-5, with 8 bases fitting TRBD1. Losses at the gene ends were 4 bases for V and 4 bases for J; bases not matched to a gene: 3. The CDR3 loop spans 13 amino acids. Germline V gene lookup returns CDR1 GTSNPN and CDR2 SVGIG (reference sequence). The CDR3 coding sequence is TGTGCCTGGACCAGGGGGCTGAATCAGCCCCAGCATTTT. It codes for CAWTRGLNQPQHF. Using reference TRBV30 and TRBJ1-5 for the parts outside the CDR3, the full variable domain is SQTIHQWPATLVQPVGSPLSLECTVEGTSNPNLYWYRQAAGRGLQLLFYSVGIGQISSEVPQNLSASRPQDRQFILSSKKLLLSDSGFYLCAWTRGLNQPQHFGDGTRLSIL.

CDR3 protein: CASSVARTANQPQHF. The CDR3, as DNA: TGTGCCAGCAGTGTCGCCCGGACAGCAAATCAGCCCCAGCATTTT. The V gene is TRBV27, the J gene TRBJ1-5; tentative D call: TRBD1 (6 bases). The germline V and J ends were trimmed by 5 bases and 4 bases, with 15 bases remaining between them. The CDR3 runs to 15 residues. Germline CDR1 is MNHEY and CDR2 is SMNVEV (reference sequence).

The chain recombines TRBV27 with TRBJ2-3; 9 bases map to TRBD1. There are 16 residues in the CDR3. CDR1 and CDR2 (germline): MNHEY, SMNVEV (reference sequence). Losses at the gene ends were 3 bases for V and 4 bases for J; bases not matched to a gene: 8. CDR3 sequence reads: CASSFLTGGVADTQYF. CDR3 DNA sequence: TGTGCCAGCAGTTTCCTCACAGGGGGCGTCGCAGATACGCAGTATTTT.